One and the same sample provided the 25 T cell receptor beta chains below, sequenced in a study of vaccination effects on CD4 cells after COVID-19. Their recognized antigens are unknown. Produced via immunoSEQ multiplex PCR; TCRdb's table is partial and in-frame only. The repertoire holds 30,000 to 45,000 clones, with under 70% as singletons. Antigen-specific CD4+ T cells were first expanded with viral peptide pools by the ViraFEST assay and only then sequenced. With 10 to 11 days of culture completed, CD4+ T cells were isolated. Vaccine recipients had no previous SARS-CoV-2 infection; their nucleocapsid antibodies were negative. The source was CD4+ T cells from PBMCs cultured with HCoV-OC43 spike peptides, collected before COVID-19 vaccination. The subset is: HCoV-OC43 spike overlapping peptide pool stimulation. The receptors shown here come from a human donor who received a COVID-19 vaccine.

The chain is built from TRBV2 and TRBJ1-2; unclear D gene. From germline, CDR1 is SNHLY and CDR2 FYNNEI. The CDR3 length is 15 residues. Trimming took off 7 bases at V and 8 bases at J, with 23 bases between the two ends. The CDR3 DNA is TGTGCCAGCACCGAGGATGACTGGGCGCGGGGAGGCTACACCTTC. Amino acids: CASTEDDWARGGYTF.

The J gene is TRBJ2-3, the V gene TRBV10-3; 8 positions agree with TRBD2. The length of the CDR3 is 16 residues. V shed 3 bases and J 3 bases; nucleotides not matched to a gene: 8. Germline V lookup: CDR1 ENHRY, CDR2 SYGVKD. The DNA for the CDR3 is TGTGCCATCAGTGATATAGCGGGGAGTCTAACAGATACGCAGTATTTT. This gives the protein CAISDIAGSLTDTQYF.

The chain is built from TRBV18 and TRBJ2-7, with TRBD1 matching 7 bases. Germline V CDR1 and CDR2: KGHSH, LQKENI. V was clipped by 2 bases and J by 5 bases; unmatched bases: 6. The CDR3 is made up of 14 amino acids. In DNA form, the CDR3 reads TGTGCCAGCTCACCAATGCGGACAGGTAACGAGCAGTACTTC. Translating it yields CASSPMRTGNEQYF.

V is TRBV11-2 and J is TRBJ1-1; the D gene is possibly TRBD1 (5 bases). This CDR3 comprises 14 residues. CDR1 is SGHAT and CDR2 is FQNNGV in the germline V gene. V lost 5 bases and J 4 bases, leaving 14 bases between the germline ends. The CDR3 region is CASSPLRGFTEAFF. CDR3 nucleotides: TGTGCCAGCAGCCCCCTAAGGGGTTTCACTGAAGCTTTCTTT.

This clone was counted once. The chain carries TRBV11-3 and TRBJ2-7, with TRBD1 identical over 12 bases. V lost 2 bases, J lost 5 bases, and 7 bases stayed unmatched. This CDR3 has 16 residues. The V gene's germline CDR1 is SGHNT and CDR2 YENEEA. The CDR3, as DNA: TGTGCCAGCAGCTTATCCGGGACAGGGGGCGCGGACGAGCAGTACTTC. Protein sequence: CASSLSGTGGADEQYF.

This chain connects TRBV4-2 to TRBJ2-7; possibly TRBD2 for D (6 bases). The germline V and J ends were trimmed by 1 base and 2 bases, with 12 bases remaining between them. Germline V gene sequence: CDR1 LGHNA, CDR2 YNFKEQ. The length of the CDR3 is 15 residues. CDR3 nucleotide sequence: TGTGCCAGCAGCCAAGCCGCGGGATTAACCTACGAGCAGTACTTC. It codes for CASSQAAGLTYEQYF.

The chain is built from TRBV9 and TRBJ2-3; 7 bases line up with TRBD2. Germline CDR1 is SGDLS and CDR2 is YYNGEE. CDR3 length: 15 amino acids. Trimming at V came to 3 bases and at J to 2 bases, leaving 6 bases not matched to a gene. DNA for the CDR3: TGTGCCAGCAGCGGTCCGGGGGGTACCACAGATACGCAGTATTTT. Amino acid sequence: CASSGPGGTTDTQYF.

The rearrangement joins TRBV4-1 to TRBJ1-4, with D perhaps matching TRBD1 (5 bases). CDR3 length equals 16 residues. V gave up 5 bases and J gave up 0 bases, with 13 bases separating them. Germline lookup yields CDR1 MGHRA and CDR2 YSYEKL. In DNA, the CDR3 is TGCGCCAGCAGCAAGTTACGGGACTCAACTAATGAAAAACTGTTTTTT. Translated: CASSKLRDSTNEKLFF.

The chain employs TRBV4-2 and TRBJ2-7; 11 bases match TRBD2. Germline assignment: CDR1 LGHNA and CDR2 YNFKEQ. The ends lost 3 bases at V and 2 bases at J; junction bases unmatched: 6. The CDR3 consists of 16 residues. CDR3 DNA: TGTGCCAGCAGCCAGCCAACTAGCGGGGGTACCTACGAGCAGTACTTC. It yields the protein CASSQPTSGGTYEQYF.

The rearrangement joins TRBV24-1 to TRBJ1-1; maybe TRBD1 (6 bases). Germline V gives CDR1 KGHDR, CDR2 SFDVKD. The V and J ends lost 9 bases and 0 bases respectively, with 22 bases between them. CDR3 length equals 17 residues. CDR3 coding DNA: TGTGCCACCCTGGGGGGCAAGTCCGGCCCTCTGAACACTGAAGCTTTCTTT. Translation: CATLGGKSGPLNTEAFF.

The chain combines TRBV7-9 with TRBJ2-1; weak D call: TRBD2 (6 bases). Germline V CDR1 and CDR2: SEHNR, FQNEAQ (reference sequence). This CDR3 has 12 amino acids. Trimming cost V 5 bases and J 8 bases, with 10 bases left between them. CDR3 loop: CASSTRGDEQFF. CDR3 DNA: TGTGCCAGCAGCACGCGGGGAGATGAGCAGTTCTTC.

CDR3 in DNA: TGTGCCAGCAGTGGGGGACAGGGGGCGACCGGGGAGCTGTTTTTT. As protein: CASSGGQGATGELFF. The chain employs TRBV2 and TRBJ2-2; 12 bases are a match to TRBD1. V trimming: 4 bases; J trimming: 5 bases; junction bases outside the gene matches: 2. The CDR3 is 15 amino acids. The germline V gene encodes CDR1 SNHLY and CDR2 FYNNEI.

The chain couples TRBV19 to TRBJ2-7, with 14 nucleotides matching TRBD2. The CDR3 spans 16 residues. Germline CDR1 reads LNHDA; CDR2 reads SQIVND (reference sequence). J was trimmed by 7 bases and V by 1 base; bases with no gene match: 6. CDR3 amino acids: CASSIAGTSGGKEQYF. For the CDR3, the DNA is TGTGCCAGTAGTATAGCTGGGACTAGCGGGGGCAAAGAGCAGTACTTC.

J is TRBJ2-5 and V is TRBV3-1 (or the pseudogene TRBV3-2); 7 bases agree with TRBD2. V trimming: 4 bases; J trimming: 2 bases; junction bases outside the gene matches: 4. This CDR3 contains 14 residues. Germline CDR1 reads LGHDT; CDR2 reads YNNKEL (reference sequence). CDR3 bases: TGTGCCAGCAGCCTTTTTAGCGGGCAAGAGACCCAGTACTTC. It translates to CASSLFSGQETQYF.

This clone turned up a few times. The V gene is TRBV7-8, the J gene TRBJ1-3; D ambiguous. V was trimmed by 4 bases and J by 1 base, leaving 11 bases between them. The germline V gene has CDR1 SGHVS and CDR2 FQNEAQ. The CDR3 loop spans 15 amino acids. CDR3 nucleotides: TGTGCCAGCAGCTCCCCCCCTGGGTCTGGAAACACCATATATTTT. Protein: CASSSPPGSGNTIYF.

The CDR3: CASSQQATNEKLFF. The DNA for the CDR3 is TGTGCCAGTAGTCAGCAGGCAACTAATGAAAAACTGTTTTTT. This sequence joins TRBV19 and TRBJ1-4; D not resolved. The CDR3 is 14 residues long. Looked up from germline, CDR1 is LNHDA and CDR2 is SQIVND (reference sequence). Trimming removed 5 bases from V and 0 bases from J, with 7 bases in between.

The chain links TRBV25-1 to TRBJ2-5; D might be TRBD1 (6 bases). Between the trimmed V and J ends, which lost 3 bases and 5 bases, there was a span of 19 bases. Per germline, CDR1 MGHDK and CDR2 SYGVNS. The CDR3 is made up of 16 amino acids. This CDR3 reads CASSDDRQVPRETQYF. CDR3 coding DNA: TGTGCCAGCAGTGATGACCGACAGGTGCCTAGGGAGACCCAGTACTTC.

This chain links TRBV2 with TRBJ2-3; weak D call: TRBD2 (5 bases). Trimming shortened V by 7 bases and J by 2 bases, and 19 bases separated the two germline ends. Germline-derived CDR1 and CDR2 are SNHLY and FYNNEI. The CDR3 contains 16 residues. CDR3 nucleotide sequence: TGTGCCAGCAACCCCTTACTAGACCCAGCCACAGATACGCAGTATTTT. Translation gives CASNPLLDPATDTQYF.

The genes are TRBV3-1 (or the pseudogene TRBV3-2) and TRBJ1-3; no firm D call. This CDR3 has 12 amino acids. The V and J ends lost 5 bases and 9 bases respectively, with 11 bases between them. In germline, CDR1 is LGHDT, CDR2 YNNKEL (reference sequence). CDR3 amino acids: CASSSALGTIYF. The CDR3 nucleotides read TGTGCCAGCAGCTCGGCTTTGGGCACCATATATTTT.

The genes are TRBV11-2 and TRBJ2-6, with TRBD1 matching over 9 bases. The CDR3 consists of 17 residues. Unmatched junction bases numbered 4, after V lost 3 bases and J lost 1 base. Germline V gene lookup returns CDR1 SGHAT and CDR2 FQNNGV. The CDR3 region has the DNA TGTGCCAGCAGCTTTGAGACAGGGGGTTCTGGGGCCAACGTCCTGACTTTC. Its translation: CASSFETGGSGANVLTF.

The chain links TRBV18 to TRBJ2-7, with 8 bases fitting TRBD2. This CDR3 comprises 16 residues. CDR1 and CDR2 from the germline V gene are KGHSH and LQKENI. V gave up 0 bases and J gave up 6 bases; unmatched junction bases: 10. CDR3 DNA sequence: TGTGCCAGCTCACCACCGGGACTAGGGAAAGGTTTCGAGCAGTACTTC. This codes for CASSPPGLGKGFEQYF.

This clone was seen only a few times. V gene TRBV7-9 combines with J gene TRBJ2-7; D not resolved. The CDR3 has 15 residues. V lost 5 bases and J lost 3, with 17 bases in between. Germline CDR1 SEHNR, CDR2 FQNEAQ (reference sequence). CDR3 amino acids: CASSLDSSSLYEQYF. CDR3 in DNA: TGTGCCAGCAGCCTAGATTCCTCTTCTCTCTACGAGCAGTACTTC.

The genes are TRBV10-3 and TRBJ1-1, with TRBD1 matching over 8 bases. The CDR3 has 14 residues. CDR1 is ENHRY, CDR2 SYGVKD, per germline. V trimming: 8 bases; J trimming: 5 bases; junction bases outside the gene matches: 10. This CDR3 reads CAIGAGQARTEAFF. The CDR3 DNA sequence: TGTGCCATCGGGGCGGGACAGGCCCGGACTGAAGCTTTCTTT.

The rearrangement joins TRBV7-6 to TRBJ2-2; D is possibly TRBD1 or TRBD2 (6 bases each). This CDR3 comprises 16 residues. V was trimmed by 5 bases and J by 1 base, leaving 14 bases between them. The germline V gene has CDR1 SGHVS and CDR2 FNYEAQ. CDR3 DNA sequence: TGTGCCAGCAGCAGAAGACTAGGGGGGAACACCGGGGAGCTGTTTTTT. It is translated as CASSRRLGGNTGELFF.

The chain has TRBV29-1 and TRBJ1-1; D possibly corresponds to TRBD1 (6 bases). The length of the CDR3 is 13 residues. The germline gives CDR1 SQVTM, CDR2 ANQGSEA. Trimming took 6 bases from V and 4 from J, leaving 15 bases between them. The CDR3 DNA is TGCAGCGTGGTGTGGGGGGCGGGCACTGAAGCTTTCTTT. Amino acids: CSVVWGAGTEAFF.